One sample yielded the 18 T cell receptor beta chains listed below, sequenced in a study of blood T cell repertoires in COVID-19. Here immunoSEQ multiplex PCR was the method, and the copy in TCRdb shows in-frame clones only, minus some. Of tens of thousands of clones listed, about 86% are singletons. Sequenced input: peripheral blood. The receptors here all came from a man between 65 and 85 years old with active COVID-19.

This chain joins TRBV28 and TRBJ1-1; D uncertain. The V gene's germline CDR1 is MDHEN and CDR2 SYDVKM. The CDR3 length is 15 residues. V was trimmed by 5 bases and J by 5 bases, leaving 18 bases between them. The CDR3 DNA reads TGTGCCAGCAGTCCTCTGACGGGAGGAGGGACTGAAGCTTTCTTT. Translating it yields CASSPLTGGGTEAFF.

This clone occurred a few times. The chain combines TRBV12-5 with TRBJ2-1, with D tentatively TRBD1 (5 bases). The CDR3 totals 13 residues. V lost 3 bases, J lost 9 bases, and 12 bases lay in between. Per the germline V gene, CDR1 is LGHNT and CDR2 is FRNRAP. The CDR3 spells CASGLAGFTEQFF. CDR3 DNA: TGTGCTAGTGGTTTAGCAGGGTTCACTGAGCAGTTCTTC. The full variable domain, its missing parts supplied by reference TRBV12-5 and TRBJ2-1, is DARVTQTPRHKVTEMGQEVTMRCQPILGHNTVFWYRQTMMQGLELLAYFRNRAPLDDSGMPKDRFSAEMPDATLATLKIQPSEPRDSAVYFCASGLAGFTEQFFGPGTRLTVL.

The V call is TRBV18, the J call TRBJ1-4, with D possibly being TRBD1 (6 bases). The CDR3 has 15 amino acids. Trimming took off 3 bases at V and 4 bases at J, with 12 bases between the two ends. CDR1 KGHSH and CDR2 LQKENI come from the germline V gene. As DNA, the CDR3 is TGTGCCAGCTCACCGGGCCAGGGGCTTAATGAAAAACTGTTTTTT. This sequence encodes CASSPGQGLNEKLFF.

The chain carries TRBV18 and TRBJ2-7; D possibly corresponds to TRBD2 (6 bases). Trimming took off 1 base at V and 4 bases at J, with 17 bases between the two ends. CDR1 and CDR2 from the germline V gene are KGHSH and LQKENI. This CDR3 contains 16 residues. The CDR3 DNA reads as TGTGCCAGCTCACCACAGATTGGCGGGGTTAGGTACGAGCAGTACTTC. Translating it yields CASSPQIGGVRYEQYF.

The CDR3 coding sequence is TGTGCCAGCAGCTTAGGGGACAAAAGTTACGAGCAGTACTTC. Protein: CASSLGDKSYEQYF. The chain has TRBV7-9 and TRBJ2-7, with a tentative D call TRBD1 (6 bases). Germline V CDR1 and CDR2: SEHNR, FQNEAQ (reference sequence). The CDR3 sequence is 14 residues long. Deletions cut 1 base from V and 4 bases from J, with 11 bases between.

The gene calls are TRBV2 and TRBJ2-5; the match to TRBD1 covers 8 bases. The CDR3 is 14 residues long. Germline values: CDR1 SNHLY, CDR2 FYNNEI. Trimming at V came to 2 bases and at J to 4 bases, leaving 3 bases not matched to a gene. In nucleotides, the CDR3 is TGTGCCAGCAGTGAAAGACAGGGGAGAGAGACCCAGTACTTC. As protein: CASSERQGRETQYF.

This chain joins TRBV4-1 and TRBJ1-1; possibly TRBD1 for D (6 bases). CDR1 is MGHRA, CDR2 YSYEKL, per germline. CDR3 length equals 16 residues. With 3 bases removed from V and 5 bases from J, the gap between germline ends came to 19 bases. The CDR3 nucleotides are TGCGCCAGCAGCCATCCAACTCCGAGGGGGTGGACTGAAGCTTTCTTT. This translates into CASSHPTPRGWTEAFF.

By sample share, this clone is large. The CDR3 loop is CASSLGGRGMNTEAFF. CDR3 bases: TGTGCCAGCAGCTTAGGCGGCAGGGGGATGAACACTGAAGCTTTCTTT. The chain has TRBV7-9 and TRBJ1-1; 7 positions match TRBD1. V gave up 1 base and J gave up 0 bases; unmatched junction bases: 5. This CDR3 region has 16 residues. Germline V gene sequence: CDR1 SEHNR, CDR2 FQNEAQ (reference sequence).

The V gene is TRBV6-2 or TRBV6-3, the J gene TRBJ2-7; D unresolved. The germline CDR1 and CDR2 sequences are MNHEY and SVGEGT. CDR3 length equals 12 residues. With 3 bases removed from V and 1 base from J, the gap between germline ends came to 4 bases. The CDR3 nucleotides read TGTGCCAGCAGTTATATTTCCTACGAGCAGTACTTC. Protein: CASSYISYEQYF.

This clone has just one count. J is TRBJ2-7 and V is TRBV6-5, with a tentative D call TRBD1 (5 bases). V lost 2 bases, J lost 5 bases, and 10 bases lay in between. Germline V CDR1 and CDR2: MNHEY, SVGAGI. This CDR3 has 13 amino acids. The CDR3 nucleotides are TGTGCCAGCAGTTACCTCCAGGGCCACGAGCAGTACTTC. Its protein product is CASSYLQGHEQYF.

This clone showed up just once. The chain uses TRBV7-2 and TRBJ1-4; 8 bases align to TRBD1. This CDR3 is built from 12 residues. The V segment lost 8 bases and the J segment 4 bases; nucleotides outside the gene matches: 0. Germline assignment: CDR1 SGHTA and CDR2 FQGNSA. CDR3 in amino acids: CASGQGNEKLFF. The DNA of the CDR3 is TGTGCCAGCGGACAGGGTAATGAAAAACTGTTTTTT.

J is TRBJ1-1 and V is TRBV4-3; unclear D gene. Germline values: CDR1 LGHNA, CDR2 YSLEER. This CDR3 region has 13 residues. Trimming removed 0 bases at V and 6 bases at J, with 8 bases between. The CDR3 coding sequence is TGCGCCAGCAGCCAAGAGCGGATAGCTGAAGCTTTCTTT. It specifies CASSQERIAEAFF.

Only a few counts were recorded for this clone. The V and J genes are TRBV5-1 and TRBJ1-2; D is unresolved. The CDR3 loop spans 13 amino acids. V was cut by 3 bases and J by 2 bases, with 8 bases left in between. CDR1 and CDR2 from the germline V gene are SGHRS and YFSETQ. For the CDR3, the DNA is TGCGCCAGCAGCTCACGTGAGAACTATGGCTACACCTTC. This gives the protein CASSSRENYGYTF.

The CDR3 loop is CASSLGTGKEETQYF. In DNA, the CDR3 is TGTGCCAGCAGCTTAGGGACAGGGAAAGAAGAGACCCAGTACTTC. The rearrangement joins TRBV7-6 to TRBJ2-5; TRBD1 matches at 8 bases. Looked up from germline, CDR1 is SGHVS and CDR2 is FNYEAQ. The CDR3 loop spans 15 amino acids. J lost 3 bases, V lost 1 base, and 4 bases had no gene match.

This clone was seen repeatedly, ten times or more. The V call is TRBV9, the J call TRBJ2-1; the D gene is possibly TRBD1 (5 bases). The CDR3 totals 14 residues. Between the trimmed V and J ends, which lost 0 bases and 9 bases, there was a span of 13 bases. The germline CDR1 and CDR2 sequences are SGDLS and YYNGEE. CDR3 sequence: CASSVEGVMSEQFF. The CDR3 region has the DNA TGTGCCAGCAGCGTAGAAGGGGTTATGAGTGAGCAGTTCTTC.

The genes are TRBV9 and TRBJ1-1, with D possibly matching TRBD1 (6 bases). The germline CDR1 and CDR2 sequences are SGDLS and YYNGEE. The CDR3 runs to 14 residues. Trimming took 4 bases from V and 2 from J, leaving 12 bases between them. For the CDR3, the DNA is TGTGCCAGCAGCCCACGAGGGGGTAACACTGAAGCTTTCTTT. Translating gives CASSPRGGNTEAFF.

The count of this clone is one. This rearrangement joins TRBV2 to TRBJ2-3; possible D gene TRBD2, 6 bases. Germline V gives CDR1 SNHLY, CDR2 FYNNEI. V was pared by 4 bases and J by 0 bases, with 11 bases between. CDR3 length equals 15 residues. CDR3 sequence reads: CASSGLALSTDTQYF. The CDR3 DNA sequence: TGTGCCAGCAGTGGGCTAGCGCTTAGCACAGATACGCAGTATTTT.

This chain joins TRBV5-6 and TRBJ1-1; 8 bases agree with TRBD1. This CDR3 has 14 residues. Trimming cost V 6 bases and J 1 base; bases outside gene matches: 5. CDR1 SGHDT and CDR2 YYEEEE come from the germline V gene. The CDR3 DNA follows: TGTGCCAGCAACGGACAGGGAAGGAACACTGAAGCTTTCTTT. This encodes CASNGQGRNTEAFF.